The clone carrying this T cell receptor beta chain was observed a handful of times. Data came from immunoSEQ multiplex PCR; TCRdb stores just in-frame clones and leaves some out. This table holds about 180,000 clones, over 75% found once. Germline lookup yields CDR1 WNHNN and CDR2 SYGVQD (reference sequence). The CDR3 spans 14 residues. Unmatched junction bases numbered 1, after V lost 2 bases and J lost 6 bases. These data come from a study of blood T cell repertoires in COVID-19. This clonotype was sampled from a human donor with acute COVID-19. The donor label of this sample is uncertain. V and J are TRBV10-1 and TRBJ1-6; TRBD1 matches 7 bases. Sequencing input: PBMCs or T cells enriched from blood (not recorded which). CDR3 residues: CASSEGTVNSPLHF. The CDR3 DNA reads TGCGCCAGCAGTGAGGGGACAGTTAATTCACCCCTCCACTTT.